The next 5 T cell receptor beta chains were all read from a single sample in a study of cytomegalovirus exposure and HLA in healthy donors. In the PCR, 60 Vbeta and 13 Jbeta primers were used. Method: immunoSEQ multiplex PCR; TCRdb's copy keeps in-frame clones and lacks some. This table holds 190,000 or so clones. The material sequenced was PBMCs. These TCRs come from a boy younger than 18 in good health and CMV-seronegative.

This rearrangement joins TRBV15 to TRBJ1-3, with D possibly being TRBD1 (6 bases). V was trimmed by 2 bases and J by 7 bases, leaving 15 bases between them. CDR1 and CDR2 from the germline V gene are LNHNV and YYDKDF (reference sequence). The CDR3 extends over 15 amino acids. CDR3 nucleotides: TGTGCCACCAGCAGAAAGACAGGCGTTTCGAACACCATATATTTT. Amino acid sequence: CATSRKTGVSNTIYF.

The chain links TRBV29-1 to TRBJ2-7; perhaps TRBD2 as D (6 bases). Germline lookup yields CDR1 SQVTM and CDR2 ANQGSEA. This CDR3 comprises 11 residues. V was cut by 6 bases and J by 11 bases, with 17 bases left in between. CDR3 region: CSVPGEDIKYF. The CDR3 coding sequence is TGCAGCGTGCCCGGGGAGGACATTAAGTACTTC.

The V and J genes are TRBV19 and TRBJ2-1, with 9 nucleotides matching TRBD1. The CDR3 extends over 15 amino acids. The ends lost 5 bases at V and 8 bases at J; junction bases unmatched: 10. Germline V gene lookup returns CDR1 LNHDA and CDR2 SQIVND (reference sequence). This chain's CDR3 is CASSDGTGNDHEQFF. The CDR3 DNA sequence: TGTGCCAGTAGTGACGGGACAGGGAACGATCATGAGCAGTTCTTC. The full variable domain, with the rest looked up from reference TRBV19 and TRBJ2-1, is DGGITQSPKYLFRKEGQNVTLSCEQNLNHDAMYWYRQDPGQGLRLIYYSQIVNDFQKGDIAEGYSVSREKKESFPLTVTSAQKNPTAFYLCASSDGTGNDHEQFFGPGTRLTVL.

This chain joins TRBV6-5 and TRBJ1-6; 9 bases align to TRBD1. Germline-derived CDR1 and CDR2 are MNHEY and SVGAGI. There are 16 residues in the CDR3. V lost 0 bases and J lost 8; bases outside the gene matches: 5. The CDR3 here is CASSYSPGTGYSPLHF. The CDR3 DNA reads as TGTGCCAGCAGTTACTCCCCTGGGACAGGGTATTCACCCCTCCACTTT.

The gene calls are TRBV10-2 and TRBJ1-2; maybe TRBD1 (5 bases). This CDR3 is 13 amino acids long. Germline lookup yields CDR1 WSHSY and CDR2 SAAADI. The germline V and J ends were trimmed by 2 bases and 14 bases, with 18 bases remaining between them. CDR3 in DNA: TGCGCCAGCAGTGAGCCGAGCGACCCTCGGGGGACCTTC. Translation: CASSEPSDPRGTF.